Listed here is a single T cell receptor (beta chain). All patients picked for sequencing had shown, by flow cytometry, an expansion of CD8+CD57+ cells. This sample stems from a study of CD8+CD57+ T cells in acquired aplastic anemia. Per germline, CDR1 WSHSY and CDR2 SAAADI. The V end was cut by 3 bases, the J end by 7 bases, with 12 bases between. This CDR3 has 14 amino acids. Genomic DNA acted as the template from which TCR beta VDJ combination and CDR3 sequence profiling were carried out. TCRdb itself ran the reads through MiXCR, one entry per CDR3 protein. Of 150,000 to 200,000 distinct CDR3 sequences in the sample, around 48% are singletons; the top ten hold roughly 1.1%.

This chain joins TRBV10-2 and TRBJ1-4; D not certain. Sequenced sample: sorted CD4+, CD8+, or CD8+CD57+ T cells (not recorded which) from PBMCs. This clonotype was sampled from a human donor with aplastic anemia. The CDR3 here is CASSERGLGEKLFF. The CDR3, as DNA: TGCGCCAGCAGTGAAAGAGGGCTGGGTGAAAAACTGTTTTTT.